This entry lists 29 T cell receptor beta chains sequenced from one sample in a study of PD-1 blockade in classical Hodgkin lymphoma. Sequenced by immunoSEQ multiplex PCR; TCRdb stores in-frame clones only, minus some. The profile covers around 10,000 clones, with about 70% appearing a single time and around 23% taken by the ten largest. Every patient was affected by relapse after autologous stem cell transplantation, while exposure to brentuximab vedotin was not uniform. Sequenced material: peripheral blood mononuclear cells (PBMCs), taken at baseline. These receptors were collected from a human donor with classical Hodgkin lymphoma.

The rearrangement uses TRBV6-5 and TRBJ2-7, with 9 nucleotides matching TRBD1. This CDR3 spans 13 amino acids. The germline gives CDR1 MNHEY, CDR2 SVGAGI. V lost 10 bases, J lost 3 bases, and 7 bases stayed unmatched. The DNA for the CDR3 is TGTGCCACCTCCGGGACAGGGCTCTACGAGCAGTACTTC. Its protein is CATSGTGLYEQYF.

V usage is TRBV7-8 and J usage is TRBJ2-5; 12 nucleotides line up with TRBD2. The CDR3 sequence is 15 residues long. After removal of 5 bases from V and 4 bases from J, the junction contained 5 bases not matched to a gene. Germline assignment: CDR1 SGHVS and CDR2 FQNEAQ. The CDR3 loop is CASSRLAGDPETQYF. The DNA of the CDR3 is TGTGCCAGCAGCAGACTAGCGGGAGATCCAGAGACCCAGTACTTC.

CDR3 protein: CASSLQTGLQEKLFF. CDR3 DNA sequence: TGTGCCAGCTCACTACAAACAGGTTTACAGGAAAAACTGTTTTTT. V usage is TRBV18 and J usage is TRBJ1-4, with D possibly matching TRBD1 (5 bases). Germline assignment: CDR1 KGHSH and CDR2 LQKENI. CDR3 length equals 15 residues. The V end was cut by 4 bases, the J end by 8 bases, with 17 bases between.

The rearrangement links TRBV7-6 to TRBJ2-2; TRBD1 matches at 8 bases. The V gene end was trimmed by 1 base and the J gene end by 6 bases; junction bases not matched to a gene: 4. Germline V gives CDR1 SGHVS, CDR2 FNYEAQ. The CDR3 covers 15 residues. CDR3 protein: CASSLVGTGSGELFF. For the CDR3, the DNA is TGTGCCAGCAGCTTAGTAGGGACAGGTTCCGGGGAGCTGTTTTTT.

The CDR3 loop reads CASSLRLHNEQFF. The DNA of the CDR3 is TGCGCCAGCAGCTTAAGACTGCACAATGAGCAGTTCTTC. The gene calls are TRBV5-1 and TRBJ2-1; D uncertain. Trimming stripped 2 bases from V and 5 bases from J, with 8 bases between. The CDR3 loop spans 13 amino acids. Germline V CDR1 and CDR2: SGHRS, YFSETQ.

The J gene is TRBJ1-2, the V gene TRBV28, with 7 bases lining up with TRBD1. V was pared by 2 bases and J by 4 bases, with 4 bases of the junction left unmatched. Looked up from germline, CDR1 is MDHEN and CDR2 is SYDVKM. The CDR3 extends over 14 amino acids. In DNA form, the CDR3 reads TGTGCCAGCAGTTTACCGCAGGGGGGCTATGGCTACACCTTC. Translated: CASSLPQGGYGYTF.

This clone has only a few counts. The CDR3 is CASSKEVEETQYF. For the CDR3, the DNA is TGCGCCAGCAGCAAGGAAGTGGAAGAGACCCAGTACTTC. The chain couples TRBV5-1 to TRBJ2-5, with D unclear. V shed 4 bases and J shed 3 bases, with 10 bases lying between them. The CDR3 is 13 amino acids. CDR1 and CDR2 (germline): SGHRS, YFSETQ.

The rearrangement joins TRBV7-6 to TRBJ2-1; 7 positions match TRBD1. CDR1 and CDR2 from the germline V gene are SGHVS and FNYEAQ. V gave up 5 bases and J gave up 2 bases; unmatched junction bases: 3. This CDR3 contains 14 residues. CDR3 sequence reads: CASSRGQTYNEQFF. The CDR3 nucleotides read TGTGCCAGCAGCCGGGGACAGACCTACAATGAGCAGTTCTTC.

This chain's CDR3 is CASPSPTWDTTLSSTDTQYF. The CDR3 nucleotides read TGTGCCAGTCCATCCCCGACCTGGGACACCACTCTTTCTAGCACAGATACGCAGTATTTT. The V and J genes are TRBV6-4 and TRBJ2-3; possible D gene TRBD1, 6 bases. The CDR3 runs to 20 residues. Looked up from germline, CDR1 is MRHNA and CDR2 is SNTAGT. Deletions cut 9 bases from V and 0 bases from J, with 31 bases between.

The chain joins TRBV5-6 to TRBJ2-1, with 7 bases aligning to TRBD1. The V gene end was trimmed by 0 bases and the J gene end by 0 bases; junction bases not matched to a gene: 9. There are 18 residues in the CDR3. Germline-derived CDR1 and CDR2 are SGHDT and YYEEEE. The DNA of the CDR3 is TGTGCCAGCAGCTTGGGTCCGGGACAGTCAACCTCCTACAATGAGCAGTTCTTC. It is translated as CASSLGPGQSTSYNEQFF.

The chain carries TRBV4-1 and TRBJ1-2; TRBD1 might be the D (6 bases). Trimming shortened V by 1 base and J by 3 bases, and 9 bases separated the two germline ends. The germline V gene encodes CDR1 MGHRA and CDR2 YSYEKL. The CDR3 consists of 14 residues. The CDR3 DNA reads TGCGCCAGCAGCCAAGTCGCAGGGGACTATGGCTACACCTTC. Its protein product is CASSQVAGDYGYTF.

The chain combines TRBV11-2 with TRBJ2-3, with D maybe TRBD2 (6 bases). The length of the CDR3 is 15 residues. CDR1 is SGHAT, CDR2 FQNNGV, per germline. The germline V and J ends were trimmed by 2 bases and 1 base, with 10 bases remaining between them. The CDR3, as DNA: TGTGCCAGCAGCTTATTGGCTAGCGGCACAGATACGCAGTATTTT. This gives the protein CASSLLASGTDTQYF.

The V gene is TRBV18, the J gene TRBJ2-5; possible D gene TRBD1, 6 bases. The CDR3 loop spans 14 amino acids. V lost 10 bases to trimming and J lost 2 bases, with 17 bases between them. The germline CDR1 and CDR2 sequences are KGHSH and LQKENI. As DNA, the CDR3 is TGTGCCACCGTGCGCACAGGGTTTCAAGAGACCCAGTACTTC. Its translation: CATVRTGFQETQYF.

V gene TRBV15 combines with J gene TRBJ2-2; maybe TRBD2 (6 bases). Trimming removed 0 bases from V and 8 bases from J, with 10 bases in between. Germline V gene data show CDR1 as LNHNV and CDR2 as YYDKDF (reference sequence). The CDR3 has 14 amino acids. CDR3 bases: TGTGCCACCAGCAGAGATGCCGGGGGAGGGGAGCTGTTTTTT. Translation: CATSRDAGGGELFF.

This chain links TRBV18 with TRBJ2-3, with 7 bases identical to TRBD1. Germline trimming cut 3 bases from V and 2 bases from J; bases unmatched to any gene: 5. The germline V gene encodes CDR1 KGHSH and CDR2 LQKENI. The CDR3 runs 15 residues. The CDR3 region has the DNA TGTGCCAGCTCACCCTCGGGACAGCCCACAGATACGCAGTATTTT. Translation: CASSPSGQPTDTQYF.

This clone has just a few counts. The chain joins TRBV4-2 to TRBJ2-7; tentative D call: TRBD2 (6 bases). Germline V lookup: CDR1 LGHNA, CDR2 YNFKEQ. Trimming cost V 8 bases and J 3 bases, with 17 bases left between them. CDR3 length: 14 residues. The CDR3 DNA follows: TGTGCCAGCGCAAAAAAGCGGGTGGGCTACGAGCAGTACTTC. This translates into CASAKKRVGYEQYF.

The V call is TRBV5-4, the J call TRBJ1-6; possible D gene TRBD1, 5 bases. Deletions cut 1 base from V and 7 bases from J, with 9 bases between. The CDR3 sequence is 14 residues long. In germline, CDR1 is SGHNT, CDR2 YYREEE (reference sequence). The CDR3 DNA reads as TGTGCCAGCAGCTTGACAGGCCAGAATTCACCCCTCCACTTT. It is translated as CASSLTGQNSPLHF.

The chain is built from TRBV6-5 and TRBJ2-7; the D gene is possibly TRBD1 (5 bases). Germline CDR1 is MNHEY and CDR2 is SVGAGI. The CDR3 is made up of 11 amino acids. V was trimmed by 5 bases and J by 9 bases, leaving 11 bases between them. CDR3 protein: CASSERGGQYF. The CDR3 region has the DNA TGTGCCAGCAGTGAAAGGGGCGGGCAGTACTTC.

The chain employs TRBV12-5 and TRBJ2-7; D is ambiguous. Germline CDR1 and CDR2: LGHNT and FRNRAP. V was trimmed by 1 base and J by 1 base, leaving 8 bases between them. The CDR3 has 14 residues. The CDR3 DNA sequence: TGTGCTAGTGGTTTGGACACTCCTTCCTACGAGCAGTACTTC. Protein sequence: CASGLDTPSYEQYF.

The chain carries TRBV7-2 and TRBJ2-7; D uncertain. V was cut by 2 bases and J by 3 bases, with 2 bases left in between. This CDR3 spans 11 amino acids. Per germline, CDR1 SGHTA and CDR2 FQGNSA. In DNA, the CDR3 is TGTGCCAGCAGCTTATACTACGAGCAGTACTTC. Its translation: CASSLYYEQYF.

This chain uses TRBV14 with TRBJ1-3, with D uncertain. The germline gives CDR1 SGHDN, CDR2 FVKESK. The CDR3 consists of 13 residues. Deletions cut 0 bases from V and 4 bases from J, with 4 bases between. CDR3 sequence reads: CASSQEYGNTIYF. DNA of the CDR3: TGTGCCAGCAGCCAAGAATACGGAAACACCATATATTTT.

This clone was observed a few times. The chain links TRBV2 to TRBJ1-5, with 9 bases that match TRBD1. Germline V gives CDR1 SNHLY, CDR2 FYNNEI. The junction had 7 bases not matched to a gene; V was cut back by 0 bases and J by 4 bases. The CDR3 sequence is 17 residues long. CDR3 nucleotides: TGTGCCAGCAGTGAAGCTTTGGACAGGGGTCGGAATCAGCCCCAGCATTTT. This gives the protein CASSEALDRGRNQPQHF.

The chain recombines TRBV29-1 with TRBJ1-2, with a possible D match to TRBD1 (5 bases). The CDR3 consists of 15 residues. Between the trimmed V and J ends, which lost 0 bases and 1 base, there was a span of 12 bases. Per the germline V gene, CDR1 is SQVTM and CDR2 is ANQGSEA. CDR3 loop: CSVEEIRGLNYGYTF. The DNA for the CDR3 is TGCAGCGTTGAAGAAATTAGGGGCCTTAACTATGGCTACACCTTC.

The rearrangement links TRBV6-6 to TRBJ2-7; 9 nucleotides line up with TRBD1. The CDR3 runs to 14 residues. After removal of 7 bases from V and 1 base from J, the junction contained 5 bases not matched to a gene. Germline V gives CDR1 MNHNY, CDR2 SVGAGI (reference sequence). DNA of the CDR3: TGTGCCAGCACTTTGGGACAGGGTTCCTACGAGCAGTACTTC. It is translated as CASTLGQGSYEQYF.

This chain uses TRBV7-9 with TRBJ2-1, with 8 bases matching TRBD2. J was trimmed by 8 bases and V by 2 bases; bases with no gene match: 8. CDR1 is SEHNR and CDR2 is FQNEAQ in the germline V gene (reference sequence). The CDR3 covers 15 residues. In DNA, the CDR3 is TGTGCCAGCAGCTTACCAGGGACTAGATCCCATGAGCAGTTCTTC. It specifies CASSLPGTRSHEQFF.

The chain has TRBV14 and TRBJ2-3; 9 bases are shared with TRBD2. Germline CDR1 SGHDN, CDR2 FVKESK. Germline trimming cut 6 bases from V and 1 base from J; bases unmatched to any gene: 8. The CDR3 loop spans 16 amino acids. This CDR3 reads CASSFIAGDGTDTQYF. Here the CDR3 DNA reads TGTGCCAGCAGTTTCATAGCGGGAGACGGCACAGATACGCAGTATTTT.

The CDR3 loop is CASTAIDRSNYGYTF. DNA for the CDR3: TGTGCCAGCACCGCAATAGACAGGTCTAACTATGGCTACACCTTC. V usage is TRBV7-9 and J usage is TRBJ1-2, with D tentatively TRBD1 (6 bases). In germline, CDR1 is SEHNR, CDR2 FQNEAQ (reference sequence). The CDR3 spans 15 residues. Trimming took 7 bases from V and 0 from J, leaving 15 bases between them.

The chain uses TRBV9 and TRBJ1-4; the D is unclear. This CDR3 has 16 amino acids. Looked up from germline, CDR1 is SGDLS and CDR2 is YYNGEE. The V end lost 0 bases, the J end lost 4 bases, and 13 bases lay between the germline ends. CDR3 bases: TGTGCCAGCAGCGTAGGACTAGCGGGTCATAATGAAAAACTGTTTTTT. The encoded protein is CASSVGLAGHNEKLFF.

The V call is TRBV6-1, the J call TRBJ1-6; D uncertain. Germline CDR1 MNHNS, CDR2 SASEGT. The V and J ends lost 8 bases and 6 bases respectively, with 11 bases between them. This CDR3 spans 13 amino acids. CDR3 in amino acids: CASERVGNSPLHF. CDR3 nucleotides: TGTGCCAGCGAGAGGGTGGGTAATTCACCCCTCCACTTT.